This TCR beta chain was documented in a study of T-cell reconstitution after alpha-beta-depleted transplantation in children. This clonotype was detected many times. Library preparation (for TCRbeta) was performed with unique molecular identifiers. TCRdb reanalysed the PCR reads using MiXCR and keeps one entry per CDR3 protein. The sample records over 400,000 distinct CDR3 sequences, approximately 13% being singletons. This material consisted of PBMCs from the stem cell graft donor, taken from the stem cell graft. This clonotype was obtained from a human donor who donated a stem cell graft to a child with combined immunodeficiency.

CDR3 DNA: TGTGCCAGCAGCGTAACCGCCTCTTCGGTCACAGATACGCAGTATTTT. This sequence encodes CASSVTASSVTDTQYF. The chain combines TRBV9 with TRBJ2-3; D call uncertain. The CDR3 covers 16 residues. Germline CDR1 SGDLS, CDR2 YYNGEE. V was cut by 1 base and J by 2 bases, with 14 bases left in between.